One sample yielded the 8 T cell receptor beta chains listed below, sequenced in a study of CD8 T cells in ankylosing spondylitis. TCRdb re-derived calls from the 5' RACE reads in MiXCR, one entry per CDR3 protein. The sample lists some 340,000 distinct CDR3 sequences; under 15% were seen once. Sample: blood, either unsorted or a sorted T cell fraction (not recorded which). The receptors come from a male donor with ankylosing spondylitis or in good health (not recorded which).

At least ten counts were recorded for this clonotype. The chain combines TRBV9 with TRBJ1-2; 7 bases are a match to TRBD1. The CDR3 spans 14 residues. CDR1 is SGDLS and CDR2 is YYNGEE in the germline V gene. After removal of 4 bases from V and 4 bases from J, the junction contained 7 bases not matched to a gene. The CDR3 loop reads CASSRDSWTYGYTF. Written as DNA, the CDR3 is TGTGCCAGCAGCCGGGACAGTTGGACCTATGGCTACACCTTC.

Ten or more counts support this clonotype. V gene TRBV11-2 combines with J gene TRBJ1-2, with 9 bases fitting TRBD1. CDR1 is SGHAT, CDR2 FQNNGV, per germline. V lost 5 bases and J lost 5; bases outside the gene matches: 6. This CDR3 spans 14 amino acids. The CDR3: CASSPFDRGYGYTF. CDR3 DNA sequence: TGTGCCAGCAGCCCCTTCGACAGGGGGTATGGCTACACCTTC. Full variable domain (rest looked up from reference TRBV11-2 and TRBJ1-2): EAGVAQSPRYKIIEKRQSVAFWCNPISGHATLYWYQQILGQGPKLLIQFQNNGVVDDSQLPKDRFSAERLKGVDSTLKIQPAKLEDSAVYLCASSPFDRGYGYTFGSGTRLTVV.

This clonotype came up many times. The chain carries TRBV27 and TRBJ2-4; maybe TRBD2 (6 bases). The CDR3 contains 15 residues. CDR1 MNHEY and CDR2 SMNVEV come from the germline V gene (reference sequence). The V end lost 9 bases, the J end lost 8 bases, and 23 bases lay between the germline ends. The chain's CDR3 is CASTRDSRIRDIQYF. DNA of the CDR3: TGTGCCAGTACGAGGGACTCCCGAATAAGGGACATTCAGTACTTC.

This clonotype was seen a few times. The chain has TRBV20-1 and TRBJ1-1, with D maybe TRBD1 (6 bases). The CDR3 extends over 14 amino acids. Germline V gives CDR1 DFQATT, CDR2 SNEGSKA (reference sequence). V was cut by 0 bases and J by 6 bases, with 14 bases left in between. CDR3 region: CSARDRAGVAEAFF. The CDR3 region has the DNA TGCAGTGCTAGAGATCGGGCAGGGGTGGCTGAAGCTTTCTTT.

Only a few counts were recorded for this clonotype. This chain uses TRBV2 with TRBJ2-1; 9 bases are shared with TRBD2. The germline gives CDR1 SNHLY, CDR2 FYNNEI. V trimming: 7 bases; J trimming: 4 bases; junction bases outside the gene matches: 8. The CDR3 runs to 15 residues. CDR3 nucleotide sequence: TGTGCCAGCAAGCGTAGCGGGAGAGATTACAATGAGCAGTTCTTC. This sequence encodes CASKRSGRDYNEQFF.

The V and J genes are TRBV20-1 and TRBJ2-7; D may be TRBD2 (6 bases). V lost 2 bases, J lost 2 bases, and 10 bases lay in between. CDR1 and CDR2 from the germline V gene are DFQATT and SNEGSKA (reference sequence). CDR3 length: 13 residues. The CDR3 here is CSARNGRPYEQYF. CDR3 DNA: TGCAGTGCTAGAAACGGGAGACCCTACGAGCAGTACTTC.

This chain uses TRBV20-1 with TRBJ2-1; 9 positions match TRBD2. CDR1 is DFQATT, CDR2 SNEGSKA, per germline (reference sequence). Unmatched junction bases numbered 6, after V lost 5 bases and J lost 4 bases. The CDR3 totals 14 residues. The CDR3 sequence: CSALSGGIYNEQFF. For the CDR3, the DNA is TGCAGTGCTCTTAGCGGGGGCATATACAATGAGCAGTTCTTC.

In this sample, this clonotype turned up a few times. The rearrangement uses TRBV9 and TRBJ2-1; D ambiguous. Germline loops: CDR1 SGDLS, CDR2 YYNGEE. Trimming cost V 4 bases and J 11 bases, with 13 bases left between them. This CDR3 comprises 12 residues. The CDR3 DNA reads TGTGCCAGCAGCCTACCCGGAGCGCAGCAGTTCTTC. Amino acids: CASSLPGAQQFF.